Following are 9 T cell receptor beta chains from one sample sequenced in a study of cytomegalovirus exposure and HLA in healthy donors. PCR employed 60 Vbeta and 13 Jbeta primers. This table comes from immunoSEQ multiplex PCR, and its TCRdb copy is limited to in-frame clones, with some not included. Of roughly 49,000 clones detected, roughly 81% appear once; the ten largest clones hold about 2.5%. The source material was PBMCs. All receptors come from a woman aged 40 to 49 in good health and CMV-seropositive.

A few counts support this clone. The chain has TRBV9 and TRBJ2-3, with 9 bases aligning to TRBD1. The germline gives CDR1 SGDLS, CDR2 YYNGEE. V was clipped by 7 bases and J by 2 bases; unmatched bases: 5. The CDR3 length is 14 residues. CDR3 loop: CASGGTGTTDTQYF. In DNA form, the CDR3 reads TGTGCCAGCGGAGGGACAGGGACCACAGATACGCAGTATTTT.

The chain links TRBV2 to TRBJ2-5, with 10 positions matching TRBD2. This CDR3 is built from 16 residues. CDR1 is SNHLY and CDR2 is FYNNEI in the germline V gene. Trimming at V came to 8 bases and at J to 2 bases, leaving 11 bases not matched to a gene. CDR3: CASGSGGLANQETQYF. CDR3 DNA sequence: TGTGCCAGCGGTTCGGGGGGACTAGCGAATCAAGAGACCCAGTACTTC.

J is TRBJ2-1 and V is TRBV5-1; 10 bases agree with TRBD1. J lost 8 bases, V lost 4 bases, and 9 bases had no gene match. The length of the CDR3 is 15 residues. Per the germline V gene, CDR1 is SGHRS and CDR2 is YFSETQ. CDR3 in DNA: TGCGCCAGCAGCCTAAGACAGGGGGCGGTGGATGAGCAGTTCTTC. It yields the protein CASSLRQGAVDEQFF.

The CDR3 nucleotides read TGTGCCAGCGGTCCGGTGGGGACAGGGGGCTACGAGCAGTACTTC. This codes for CASGPVGTGGYEQYF. The chain recombines TRBV25-1 with TRBJ2-7; 11 bases fit TRBD1. V lost 8 bases, J lost 3 bases, and 9 bases stayed unmatched. The CDR3 is 15 residues long. Germline V gene sequence: CDR1 MGHDK, CDR2 SYGVNS.

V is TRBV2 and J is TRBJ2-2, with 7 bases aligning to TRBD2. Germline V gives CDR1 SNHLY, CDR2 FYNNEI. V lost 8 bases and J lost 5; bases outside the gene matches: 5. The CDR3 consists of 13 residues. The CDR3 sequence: CASQRGGTGELFF. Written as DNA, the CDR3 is TGTGCCAGCCAGCGGGGTGGAACCGGGGAGCTGTTTTTT.

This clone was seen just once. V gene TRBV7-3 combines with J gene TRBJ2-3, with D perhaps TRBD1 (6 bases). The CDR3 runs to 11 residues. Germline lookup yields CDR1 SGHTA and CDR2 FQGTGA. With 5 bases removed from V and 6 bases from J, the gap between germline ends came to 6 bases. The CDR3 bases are TGTGCCAGCAGCACAGGGGATACGCAGTATTTT. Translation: CASSTGDTQYF.

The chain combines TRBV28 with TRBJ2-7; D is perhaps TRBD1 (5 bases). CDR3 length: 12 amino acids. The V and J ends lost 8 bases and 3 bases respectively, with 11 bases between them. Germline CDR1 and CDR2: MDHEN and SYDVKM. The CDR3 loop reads CASRTRSYEQYF. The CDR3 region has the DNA TGTGCCAGCCGGACAAGAAGCTACGAGCAGTACTTC.

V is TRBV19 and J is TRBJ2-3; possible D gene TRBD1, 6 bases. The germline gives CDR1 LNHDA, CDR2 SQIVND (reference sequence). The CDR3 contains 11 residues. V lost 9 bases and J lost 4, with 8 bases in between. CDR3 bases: TGTGCCAGCAGACAGGCAGATACGCAGTATTTT. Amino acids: CASRQADTQYF.

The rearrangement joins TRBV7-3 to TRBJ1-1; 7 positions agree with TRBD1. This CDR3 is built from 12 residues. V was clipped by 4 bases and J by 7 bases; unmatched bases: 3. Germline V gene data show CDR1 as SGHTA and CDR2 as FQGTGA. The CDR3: CASSSQGGEAFF. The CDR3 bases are TGTGCCAGCAGCTCCCAGGGGGGTGAAGCTTTCTTT.